The 17 T cell receptor beta chains given below trace back to one sample, sequenced in a study of regulatory T cells in long-lasting Graves disease. Both iRepertoire HTBI primers and Arm-PCR of CDR3 regions were used to build the TCR beta libraries. TCRdb re-called the multiplex PCR reads with MiXCR, one entry per CDR3 protein. The data show approximately 350,000 distinct CDR3 sequences, approximately 25% seen once. This sample's time point: persistent/refractory GD, antithyroid drugs over 5 years with positive TRAb. After RNA was extracted from PBMCs, the TCR library was made from it. The specimen comprised peripheral blood mononuclear cells (PBMCs), sampled when the disease was refractory, from a patient treated with antithyroid drugs. These receptors all stem from a middle-aged woman with Graves disease.

At least ten counts were recorded for this clonotype. The chain employs TRBV27 and TRBJ2-7, with 8 bases fitting TRBD2. Trimming at V came to 7 bases and at J to 2 bases, leaving 16 bases not matched to a gene. The germline V gene has CDR1 MNHEY and CDR2 SMNVEV (reference sequence). The CDR3 has 17 residues. The chain's CDR3 is CASTPKASGSFTYEQYF. The CDR3 DNA reads as TGTGCCAGCACCCCGAAGGCGAGCGGGAGTTTTACCTACGAGCAGTACTTC.

In its sample, this clonotype was seen a few times. This sequence joins TRBV7-8 and TRBJ1-6, with D perhaps TRBD1 (6 bases). The CDR3 totals 18 residues. Trimming took 5 bases from V and 0 from J, leaving 17 bases between them. Germline V gene sequence: CDR1 SGHVS, CDR2 FQNEAQ. CDR3 nucleotides: TGTGCCAGCAGCCTAACCAGGGGCCCCAGCTCCTATAATTCACCCCTCCACTTT. This translates into CASSLTRGPSSYNSPLHF.

This clonotype was picked up a small number of times. The V call is TRBV7-9, the J call TRBJ2-2, with 7 nucleotides matching TRBD2. Germline V gene lookup returns CDR1 SEHNR and CDR2 FQNEAQ (reference sequence). J lost 1 base, V lost 3 bases, and 5 bases had no gene match. This CDR3 region has 16 residues. The CDR3 loop is CASSFIGGLNTGELFF. The CDR3 nucleotides are TGTGCCAGCAGCTTTATCGGGGGGTTGAACACCGGGGAGCTGTTTTTT. The variable domain in full, completed from reference TRBV7-9 and TRBJ2-2, reads DTGVSQNPRHKITKRGQNVTFRCDPISEHNRLYWYRQTLGQGPEFLTYFQNEAQLEKSRLLSDRFSAERPKGSFSTLEIQRTEQGDSAMYLCASSFIGGLNTGELFFGEGSRLTVL.

This clonotype was recorded at least ten times. The chain couples TRBV28 to TRBJ2-2; unclear D gene. The V and J ends lost 6 bases and 0 bases respectively, with 14 bases between them. In germline, CDR1 is MDHEN, CDR2 SYDVKM. This CDR3 comprises 16 residues. The CDR3 spells CASSRGLVPNTGELFF. CDR3 nucleotide sequence: TGTGCCAGCAGCCGAGGCCTCGTCCCGAACACCGGGGAGCTGTTTTTT.

V is TRBV19 and J is TRBJ1-1; D call uncertain. The CDR3 totals 13 residues. Germline V gives CDR1 LNHDA, CDR2 SQIVND (reference sequence). Trimming pared 6 bases from V and 1 base from J, leaving 9 bases between. The CDR3 DNA follows: TGTGCCAGTAGGGACTTGGCGAACACTGAAGCTTTCTTT. This gives the protein CASRDLANTEAFF.

For this clonotype: A read error may account for a junction end that differs from germline. This chain joins TRBV2 and TRBJ2-5, with D unclear. The CDR3 contains 12 residues. Germline CDR1 is SNHLY and CDR2 is FYNNEI. This CDR3 reads CSSKQAHETQYF. CDR3 DNA: TGTTCCAGCAAGCAGGCCCATGAGACCCAGTACTTC.

V and J are TRBV5-1 and TRBJ1-2; possibly TRBD1 for D (6 bases). This CDR3 has 16 amino acids. V lost 2 bases, J lost 7 bases, and 21 bases lay in between. Germline CDR1 and CDR2: SGHRS and YFSETQ. The CDR3 here is CASSLHGSGQGGGYTF. For the CDR3, the DNA is TGCGCCAGCAGCTTACACGGATCGGGACAAGGGGGTGGCTACACCTTC.

This clonotype was counted a few times. The chain links TRBV10-3 to TRBJ2-4; D unclear. The V end lost 4 bases, the J end lost 1 base, and 11 bases lay between the germline ends. This CDR3 region has 15 residues. The V gene's germline CDR1 is ENHRY and CDR2 SYGVKD. The CDR3 DNA follows: TGTGCCATCAGTGGAGGCACTTCGGCCAAAAACATTCAGTACTTC. Its translation: CAISGGTSAKNIQYF.

This clonotype occurred many times. The chain uses TRBV7-9 and TRBJ1-5; no firm D call. The CDR3 extends over 12 amino acids. CDR1 and CDR2 from the germline V gene are SEHNR and FQNEAQ (reference sequence). Trimming pared 4 bases from V and 4 bases from J, leaving 5 bases between. CDR3 amino acids: CASSSQNQPQHF. For the CDR3, the DNA is TGTGCCAGCAGCTCACAGAATCAGCCCCAGCATTTT. Full variable domain (remainder filled in from reference TRBV7-9 and TRBJ1-5): DTGVSQNPRHKITKRGQNVTFRCDPISEHNRLYWYRQTLGQGPEFLTYFQNEAQLEKSRLLSDRFSAERPKGSFSTLEIQRTEQGDSAMYLCASSSQNQPQHFGDGTRLSIL.

This clonotype appeared many times. The rearrangement joins TRBV7-2 to TRBJ2-3; 12 bases fit TRBD1. The CDR3 consists of 15 residues. CDR1 and CDR2 from the germline V gene are SGHTA and FQGNSA. V trimming: 4 bases; J trimming: 1 base; junction bases outside the gene matches: 0. For the CDR3, the DNA is TGTGCCAGCAGCTGGGACAGGGGGCGCACAGATACGCAGTATTTT. This gives the protein CASSWDRGRTDTQYF.

This sequence joins TRBV28 and TRBJ2-1, with 11 bases matching TRBD2. V lost 5 bases, J lost 5 bases, and 11 bases stayed unmatched. CDR3 length equals 17 residues. Germline assignment: CDR1 MDHEN and CDR2 SYDVKM. CDR3 amino acids: CASSVLFGTSGNNEQFF. In nucleotides, the CDR3 is TGTGCCAGCAGTGTTCTTTTCGGGACTAGCGGAAACAATGAGCAGTTCTTC.

The chain recombines TRBV27 with TRBJ1-2, with D perhaps matching TRBD1 (5 bases). V dropped 6 bases and J dropped 7 bases, with 24 bases sitting between them. Germline lookup yields CDR1 MNHEY and CDR2 SMNVEV (reference sequence). CDR3 size: 16 residues. CDR3: CASRYTSGTPSRGYTF. The CDR3 DNA reads as TGTGCCAGCAGATATACCTCTGGGACCCCGAGTCGTGGCTACACCTTC.

This clonotype was seen a few times. The chain has TRBV20-1 and TRBJ2-7; 7 positions agree with TRBD2. Unmatched junction bases numbered 9, after V lost 4 bases and J lost 0 bases. CDR1 and CDR2 from the germline V gene are DFQATT and SNEGSKA (reference sequence). This CDR3 comprises 15 residues. CDR3 protein: CSANNGGSVSYEQYF. CDR3 nucleotides: TGCAGTGCTAACAATGGCGGGAGCGTCTCCTACGAGCAGTACTTC.

This clonotype has a handful of counts. Only one base separates this from a far larger clonotype, so it likely reflects a read error. The gene calls are TRBV11-2 and TRBJ2-1, with 8 nucleotides matching TRBD1. Trimming at V came to 5 bases and at J to 10 bases, leaving 10 bases not matched to a gene. The CDR3 length is 14 residues. Per the germline V gene, CDR1 is SGHAT and CDR2 is FQNNGV. The chain's CDR3 is CASSPRTGNYEQFF. The CDR3 DNA follows: TGTGCCAGCAGCCCGCGGACAGGGAACTACGAGCAGTTCTTC.

The chain uses TRBV28 and TRBJ2-3; TRBD2 matches at 7 bases. The CDR3 runs 16 residues. Germline loops: CDR1 MDHEN, CDR2 SYDVKM. Trimming at V came to 2 bases and at J to 1 base, leaving 6 bases not matched to a gene. CDR3 nucleotide sequence: TGTGCCAGCAGTTTAATGGCGGGAGAGGGCACAGATACGCAGTATTTT. This sequence encodes CASSLMAGEGTDTQYF.

This clonotype was observed many times. The V call is TRBV10-3, the J call TRBJ2-7, with D tentatively TRBD1 (7 bases). This CDR3 region has 10 residues. Germline loops: CDR1 ENHRY, CDR2 SYGVKD. The V gene lost 10 bases and the J gene lost 7 bases, with 11 bases spanning the gap. The CDR3: CATGDSEQYF. Written as DNA, the CDR3 is TGTGCCACGGGGGACAGTGAGCAGTACTTC.

The chain combines TRBV29-1 with TRBJ2-2, with a tentative D call TRBD2 (6 bases). CDR1 and CDR2 from the germline V gene are SQVTM and ANQGSEA. V shed 7 bases and J shed 5 bases, with 8 bases lying between them. This CDR3 has 11 amino acids. The CDR3 spells CSAGGTGELFF. For the CDR3, the DNA is TGCAGCGCCGGAGGGACCGGGGAGCTGTTTTTT.